The text below deals with one TCR beta chain. As yet, its antigen is unknown. Because the CDR3 is missing its conserved closing phenylalanine or tryptophan, this is likely a read error. This CDR3 region has 13 residues. Per the germline V gene, CDR1 is KGHSH and CDR2 is LQKENI. The record originates from a study of tumor and adjacent non-tumor tissue in lung cancer. Overall study: Samples averaged around 4.2 million productive TCRbeta reads each.

Overall study findings and caveats: Higher tumor TCR diversity was associated with shorter survival.

A modified ARM-PCR protocol with three rounds of nested PCR amplified TCRbeta. MiXCR, applied by TCRdb to the multiplex PCR reads, yields one record per CDR3 protein. Among 85,000 to 100,000 distinct CDR3 sequences listed, about 70% were seen once. This sample's RNA came from whole unsorted tissue. Specimen: lung tumor tissue. V and J are TRBV18 and TRBJ1-5; tentatively, D is TRBD1 (5 bases). This TCR derives from a man in his sixties with non-small cell lung cancer. DNA of the CDR3: TGTGTCAGCTCAAGGGACGAGAATCAGCCACAGCATTAT. Translated: CVSSRDENQPQHY.